The 26 T cell receptor beta chains reported below all come from one sample, sequenced in a study of CD8 T cells in Susac syndrome. Reverse transcription of about 0.5 to 1 ug RNA was carried out with random hexamers. Each CDR3 protein is one row after TCRdb ran MiXCR on the immunoSEQ multiplex PCR reads. Here the sample spans approximately 150,000 distinct CDR3 sequences, 80% being singletons. Sequenced material: CD8+ T cells from PBMCs. The source is a human donor with multiple sclerosis.

This clonotype turned up a few times. This chain uses TRBV3-1 with TRBJ1-1; D is unresolved. The CDR3 covers 12 residues. Germline V lookup: CDR1 LGHDT, CDR2 YNNKEL (reference sequence). V dropped 6 bases and J dropped 1 base, with 6 bases sitting between them. The chain's CDR3 is CASSPGNTEAFF. DNA of the CDR3: TGTGCCAGCAGTCCGGGGAACACTGAAGCTTTCTTT.

This clonotype was observed a single time. The chain joins TRBV5-5 to TRBJ2-5; TRBD2 agrees at 7 bases. Germline loops: CDR1 SGHKS, CDR2 YYEKEE (reference sequence). The CDR3 length is 16 residues. The V gene end was trimmed by 6 bases and the J gene end by 7 bases; junction bases not matched to a gene: 18. CDR3 protein: CASTTSPGTKGRTQYF. DNA of the CDR3: TGTGCCAGCACCACCTCCCCCGGGACTAAAGGAAGGACCCAGTACTTC.

This clonotype was detected only once. The rearrangement uses TRBV27 and TRBJ1-5, with unresolved D. V was pared by 3 bases and J by 0 bases, with 9 bases between. Germline CDR1 is MNHEY and CDR2 is SMNVEV (reference sequence). This CDR3 comprises 15 residues. CDR3 coding DNA: TGTGCCAGCAGTTTCGCCCTAAGTAGCAATCAGCCCCAGCATTTT. Translated: CASSFALSSNQPQHF.

This chain uses TRBV12-3 or TRBV12-4 with TRBJ2-3; 10 bases align to TRBD2. J gave up 0 bases and V 6 bases, and 6 bases lay outside the gene matches. This CDR3 has 16 amino acids. The CDR3 loop reads CASSRSSGSSTDTQYF. The CDR3 DNA reads as TGTGCCAGCAGCCGATCTAGCGGGAGTAGCACAGATACGCAGTATTTT.

The chain joins TRBV7-7 to TRBJ2-7; D unresolved. This CDR3 is 14 amino acids long. The germline V gene encodes CDR1 SSHAT and CDR2 FNYEAQ (reference sequence). As DNA, the CDR3 is TGTGCTAGCAGCTTAGTGGGCGCTGGATACGAGCAGTACGTT. Encoded protein: CASSLVGAGYEQYV.

The rearrangement joins TRBV11-2 to TRBJ1-2; D may be TRBD1 (6 bases). Trimming took 0 bases from V and 7 from J, leaving 9 bases between them. This CDR3 is built from 13 residues. CDR1 is SGHAT and CDR2 is FQNNGV in the germline V gene. As DNA, the CDR3 is TGTGCCAGCAGCTTAGATATAGGGGGTGGCTACACCTTC. This codes for CASSLDIGGGYTF.

The chain combines TRBV24-1 with TRBJ1-5, with 11 positions matching TRBD1. Germline-derived CDR1 and CDR2 are KGHDR and SFDVKD. The V and J ends lost 2 bases and 0 bases, in that order; junction bases with no gene match: 8. The CDR3 covers 19 residues. CDR3 loop: CATSDSPGQGVYSNQPQHF. CDR3 coding DNA: TGTGCCACCAGTGATTCCCCGGGACAGGGGGTATATAGCAATCAGCCCCAGCATTTT.

This chain connects TRBV12-3 or TRBV12-4 to TRBJ2-1; 12 bases fit TRBD2. Trimming took 5 bases from V and 10 from J; bases not matched to a gene: 12. The CDR3 is 16 amino acids. The DNA for the CDR3 is TGTGCCAGCAGTCTGAGTCGACTAGCGGGAGCGAAGGAGCAGTTCTTC. Its translation: CASSLSRLAGAKEQFF.

This clonotype is a singleton in its sample. This chain links TRBV9 with TRBJ2-7; tentative D call: TRBD2 (6 bases). CDR3 length: 15 amino acids. In germline, CDR1 is SGDLS, CDR2 YYNGEE. Between the trimmed V and J ends, which lost 3 bases and 3 bases, there was a span of 16 bases. CDR3 sequence: CASSAGGGFGYEQYF. CDR3 sequence (DNA): TGTGCCAGCAGCGCAGGAGGAGGGTTTGGCTACGAGCAGTACTTC.

The chain has TRBV19 and TRBJ2-7; weak D call: TRBD2 (5 bases). Germline V gives CDR1 LNHDA, CDR2 SQIVND (reference sequence). Trimming removed 0 bases from V and 5 bases from J, with 8 bases in between. CDR3 size: 13 residues. CDR3 region: CASSIDLEDEQYF. The CDR3 DNA is TGTGCCAGTAGTATAGATCTGGAGGACGAGCAGTACTTC.

A note on this clonotype: Germline and junction disagree at one end, which may indicate a read error. The rearrangement joins TRBV12-3 or TRBV12-4 to TRBJ1-3; D gene ambiguous. This CDR3 comprises 16 residues. CDR3 amino acids: CASGFPVRSSGNTIYF. Here the CDR3 DNA reads TGTGCCAGCGGTTTCCCCGTCCGTAGCTCTGGAAACACCATATATTTT.

This clonotype has only a few counts. This chain links TRBV5-6 with TRBJ2-1; 8 bases agree with TRBD1. Germline trimming cut 3 bases from V and 6 bases from J; bases unmatched to any gene: 2. The CDR3 has 13 residues. The germline V gene encodes CDR1 SGHDT and CDR2 YYEEEE. CDR3 in amino acids: CASSSDRGNEQFF. The CDR3, as DNA: TGTGCCAGCAGCTCTGACAGGGGCAATGAGCAGTTCTTC.

On this clonotype: An end of the junction does not agree with germline; a read error may underlie this. The rearrangement links TRBV6-2 or TRBV6-3 to TRBJ1-5; D unresolved. The CDR3 runs to 13 residues. CDR1 and CDR2 (germline): MNHEY, SVGEGT. The CDR3 spells CASISGYFQPQHF. The CDR3, as DNA: TGTGCTAGCATCTCGGGGTATTTTCAGCCCCAGCATTTT.

The gene calls are TRBV5-1 and TRBJ1-1, with D unclear. CDR3 length equals 13 residues. The germline gives CDR1 SGHRS, CDR2 YFSETQ. The ends were cut back, 5 bases at V and 6 bases at J, with 14 bases in the middle. The CDR3 DNA is TGCGCCAGCAGGGGGATAGGGCAATCTGAAGCTTTCTTT. Protein: CASRGIGQSEAFF.

The chain recombines TRBV4-1 with TRBJ2-1; D unresolved. V lost 5 bases, J lost 4 bases, and 18 bases lay in between. The germline V gene encodes CDR1 MGHRA and CDR2 YSYEKL. CDR3 length: 16 residues. This CDR3 is CASSILPREPYNEQFF. CDR3 nucleotide sequence: TGCGCCAGCAGCATCCTGCCTAGGGAACCTTACAATGAGCAGTTCTTC.

This clonotype came up once. V is TRBV11-2 and J is TRBJ2-1, with TRBD2 as a possible D gene (5 bases). The V gene's germline CDR1 is SGHAT and CDR2 FQNNGV. Trimming took 0 bases from V and 0 from J, leaving 21 bases between them. The CDR3 spans 20 residues. In DNA form, the CDR3 reads TGTGCCAGCAGCTTAGAAGACCCTAGCTGGGGTTTGAGCTCCTACAATGAGCAGTTCTTC. Protein product: CASSLEDPSWGLSSYNEQFF.

CDR3 sequence (DNA): TGCAGTGCTAGACCTCACGCGCTAGCGGGGGGCCGGGACACCGGGGAGCTGTTTTTT. Its protein is CSARPHALAGGRDTGELFF. The chain joins TRBV20-1 to TRBJ2-2; 11 bases align to TRBD2. The CDR3 spans 19 residues. The trim removed 2 bases at V and 3 bases at J, leaving 14 bases unmatched. Germline V gene data show CDR1 as DFQATT and CDR2 as SNEGSKA (reference sequence).

The gene calls are TRBV4-1 and TRBJ2-1; 9 positions agree with TRBD2. This CDR3 contains 16 residues. With 5 bases clipped from V and 4 bases from J, the junction kept 9 bases outside the gene matches. Germline V gives CDR1 MGHRA, CDR2 YSYEKL. The chain's CDR3 is CASSWTSVEDYNEQFF. The CDR3 DNA is TGCGCCAGCAGCTGGACTAGCGTAGAAGATTACAATGAGCAGTTCTTC.

The chain links TRBV19 to TRBJ2-2; 7 nucleotides agree with TRBD2. Germline V gene sequence: CDR1 LNHDA, CDR2 SQIVND (reference sequence). The J segment lost 0 bases and the V segment lost 3 bases, leaving 1 base of the junction unmatched. This CDR3 region has 15 residues. CDR3 region: CASSIAGANTGELFF. CDR3 nucleotide sequence: TGTGCCAGTAGTATCGCGGGAGCGAACACCGGGGAGCTGTTTTTT.

The chain uses TRBV27 and TRBJ2-1; 12 bases map to TRBD2. CDR1 is MNHEY and CDR2 is SMNVEV in the germline V gene (reference sequence). V lost 6 bases and J lost 6; bases outside the gene matches: 6. This CDR3 comprises 15 residues. The CDR3 DNA is TGTGCCAGCAGAAAACTAGCGGGGGGCACCAATGAGCAGTTCTTC. Amino acids: CASRKLAGGTNEQFF.

The CDR3 here is CSVEVLSNEQFF. Written as DNA, the CDR3 is TGCAGCGTTGAGGTCCTAAGCAATGAGCAGTTCTTC. This chain uses TRBV29-1 with TRBJ2-1, with D unresolved. CDR1 and CDR2 from the germline V gene are SQVTM and ANQGSEA. Trimming stripped 3 bases from V and 6 bases from J, with 9 bases between. The CDR3 contains 12 residues.

This clonotype has just a few counts. This chain connects TRBV2 to TRBJ1-1, with unresolved D. The germline V gene encodes CDR1 SNHLY and CDR2 FYNNEI. Trimming cost V 3 bases and J 5 bases, with 7 bases left between them. The CDR3 covers 12 residues. CDR3 loop: CASSEWSTEAFF. CDR3 nucleotides: TGTGCCAGCAGTGAGTGGAGTACTGAAGCTTTCTTT.

The rearrangement links TRBV28 to TRBJ1-4; no firm D call. The CDR3 runs 15 residues. V was clipped by 6 bases and J by 7 bases, with 18 bases between them. CDR1 is MDHEN and CDR2 is SYDVKM in the germline V gene. CDR3 sequence reads: CASRYRRQNGEKLFF. For the CDR3, the DNA is TGTGCCAGCAGATACAGACGGCAGAATGGTGAAAAACTGTTTTTT.

The J gene is TRBJ2-7, the V gene TRBV21-1; TRBD1, as called in the table, went unchecked against the DNA. TRBV21-1 is marked as a pseudogene. The CDR3 contains 15 residues. The CDR3 DNA reads TGTGCCAGCAGCAAGCACAGGGGGAGCTCCTACGAGCAGTACGTC. Protein product: CASSKHRGSSYEQYV.

The chain combines TRBV20-1 with TRBJ2-3, with D tentatively TRBD2 (6 bases). Deletions cut 3 bases from V and 1 base from J, with 17 bases between. CDR1 is DFQATT, CDR2 SNEGSKA, per germline (reference sequence). CDR3 length: 16 residues. The CDR3 DNA follows: TGCAGTGCTAGGGAGGGAGTAGGTTTGGGCACAGATACGCAGTATTTT. It is translated as CSAREGVGLGTDTQYF.

The V and J genes are TRBV4-2 and TRBJ1-1; D unclear. Germline V gives CDR1 LGHNA, CDR2 YNFKEQ. V shed 1 base and J shed 3 bases, with 12 bases lying between them. CDR3 length: 15 residues. CDR3 sequence (DNA): TGTGCCAGCAGCCAAGGGATTTGGGAGTACACTGAAGCTTTCTTT. This codes for CASSQGIWEYTEAFF.